The subject of this entry is one T cell receptor (beta chain). TCRdb keeps only in-frame clones here, not all; method: immunoSEQ multiplex PCR. Of roughly 150,000 clones in the sample, over 75% were seen once. The source of the sample is a study of blood T cell repertoires in COVID-19. Material for sequencing was peripheral blood. The TCR originated in a man between 65 and 79 years old with acute or convalescent COVID-19.

CDR3 bases: TGCGCCAGCAGCGTCGGGACAGGGGGCGCGAATCAGCCCCAGCATTTT. Amino acid sequence: CASSVGTGGANQPQHF. The chain is built from TRBV5-1 and TRBJ1-5, with TRBD1 identical over 12 bases. The CDR3 totals 16 residues. From germline, CDR1 is SGHRS and CDR2 YFSETQ. Losses at the gene ends were 4 bases for V and 4 bases for J; bases not matched to a gene: 6.